These 24 T cell receptor beta chains were sequenced from one sample in a study of T cell repertoires in cytomegalovirus infection. MiXCR, applied by TCRdb to the reads, yields one record per CDR3 protein. This table has about 57,000 distinct CDR3 sequences, 20% to 25% appearing once. These receptors' targets are unknown. The specimen was CD8+ T cells from cultured PBMCs, collected from culture after CMV antigen stimulation. The origin of the receptors is a human donor in good health (CMV status not recorded). Some clones in this sample may be carry-over from other donors' samples.

The chain uses TRBV28 and TRBJ1-5; unclear D gene. V was pared by 3 bases and J by 6 bases, with 12 bases between. Germline V gene sequence: CDR1 MDHEN, CDR2 SYDVKM. The CDR3 runs to 14 residues. The CDR3 sequence: CASSFDGFPQPQHF. The CDR3 DNA follows: TGTGCCAGCAGTTTTGATGGGTTCCCTCAGCCCCAGCATTTT.

The chain couples TRBV6-5 to TRBJ1-2, with TRBD1 identical over 9 bases. The CDR3 consists of 15 residues. The junction had 10 bases not matched to a gene; V was cut back by 3 bases and J by 8 bases. CDR1 is MNHEY and CDR2 is SVGAGI in the germline V gene. Here the CDR3 DNA reads TGTGCCAGCAGTTATCCCCCGGGACAGGGTGGCGGCTACACCTTC. Residues: CASSYPPGQGGGYTF.

The gene calls are TRBV10-3 and TRBJ2-1; 9 bases line up with TRBD2. Germline CDR1 reads ENHRY; CDR2 reads SYGVKD. Trimming cost V 6 bases and J 7 bases; bases outside gene matches: 13. The CDR3 runs to 16 residues. CDR3 DNA: TGTGCCATCAGGGGGGTCCTAGCGGGGAGTGAAAATGAGCAGTTCTTC. This sequence encodes CAIRGVLAGSENEQFF.

CDR3 DNA sequence: TGCGCCAGCAGCCACGACCGGACAGGGAGGGTCTACGAGCAGTACTTC. It is translated as CASSHDRTGRVYEQYF. The chain links TRBV4-1 to TRBJ2-7, with D possibly being TRBD1 (8 bases). This CDR3 is 16 amino acids long. Trimming pared 3 bases from V and 3 bases from J, leaving 18 bases between. From germline, CDR1 is MGHRA and CDR2 YSYEKL.

This clonotype was seen a single time. The rearrangement links TRBV7-6 to TRBJ1-1; 9 bases line up with TRBD1. This CDR3 contains 14 residues. Germline V gene lookup returns CDR1 SGHVS and CDR2 FNYEAQ. V was clipped by 6 bases and J by 1 base; unmatched bases: 3. In DNA, the CDR3 is TGTGCCAGCAGAGAGGGACAGGGGAACACTGAAGCTTTCTTT. Its protein is CASREGQGNTEAFF.

The chain carries TRBV20-1 and TRBJ2-3; the D gene is possibly TRBD2 (5 bases). There are 16 residues in the CDR3. CDR1 is DFQATT and CDR2 is SNEGSKA in the germline V gene (reference sequence). The V end was cut by 2 bases, the J end by 0 bases, with 15 bases between. The CDR3 reads CSARPWRADSTDTQYF. The DNA of the CDR3 is TGCAGTGCTAGACCATGGCGGGCGGATAGCACAGATACGCAGTATTTT.

This clonotype was detected only a few times. The chain links TRBV10-2 to TRBJ1-1; D is unresolved. The germline V and J ends were trimmed by 3 bases and 4 bases, with 9 bases remaining between them. In germline, CDR1 is WSHSY, CDR2 SAAADI. The CDR3 length is 13 residues. CDR3 bases: TGCGCCAGCAGTGACCTCAGTCTCACTGAAGCTTTCTTT. Protein product: CASSDLSLTEAFF.

Only a few counts were recorded for this clonotype. The V and J genes are TRBV6-6 and TRBJ1-6; D perhaps matches TRBD1 (6 bases). CDR1 is MNHNY and CDR2 is SVGAGI in the germline V gene (reference sequence). V lost 3 bases and J lost 10, with 19 bases in between. This CDR3 comprises 16 residues. Written as DNA, the CDR3 is TGTGCCAGCAGTTATTCGTTGGGGGGCAGGGAGTCACCCCTCCACTTT. As protein: CASSYSLGGRESPLHF.

The V and J genes are TRBV7-2 and TRBJ1-1; maybe TRBD1 (5 bases). V lost 0 bases to trimming and J lost 3 bases, with 14 bases between them. Germline loops: CDR1 SGHTA, CDR2 FQGNSA. The CDR3 consists of 16 residues. CDR3 bases: TGTGCCAGCAGCTTAGCGCGGTTGGGGGGGTACACTGAAGCTTTCTTT. This sequence encodes CASSLARLGGYTEAFF.

This clonotype was seen only a few times. This chain connects TRBV7-9 to TRBJ1-1; the match to TRBD1 covers 7 bases. The CDR3 sequence is 16 residues long. Losses at the gene ends were 3 bases for V and 1 base for J; bases not matched to a gene: 8. CDR1 and CDR2 from the germline V gene are SEHNR and FQNEAQ (reference sequence). The CDR3 sequence is CASSFTGQVKNTEAFF. The CDR3 DNA is TGTGCCAGCAGCTTCACTGGACAGGTCAAGAACACTGAAGCTTTCTTT. Combining the CDR3 with reference TRBV7-9 and TRBJ1-1 gives the whole variable domain DTGVSQNPRHKITKRGQNVTFRCDPISEHNRLYWYRQTLGQGPEFLTYFQNEAQLEKSRLLSDRFSAERPKGSFSTLEIQRTEQGDSAMYLCASSFTGQVKNTEAFFGQGTRLTVV.

This clonotype was seen only a few times. The chain joins TRBV4-1 to TRBJ2-5, with 8 bases matching TRBD2. Germline V gene sequence: CDR1 MGHRA, CDR2 YSYEKL. With V trimmed by 5 bases and J by 5 bases, 4 bases remained unmatched. The CDR3 has 13 amino acids. The CDR3 DNA sequence: TGCGCCAGCAGCGCCGGCGGGAGGGAGACCCAGTACTTC. Protein sequence: CASSAGGRETQYF.

CDR3 coding DNA: TGTGCCAGCAGTGTTTTCCCGACAGGGGAAGGAGAGACCCAGTACTTC. Encoded protein: CASSVFPTGEGETQYF. J is TRBJ2-5 and V is TRBV6-1; 8 bases match TRBD1. Germline V lookup: CDR1 MNHNS, CDR2 SASEGT. The CDR3 sequence is 16 residues long. V dropped 4 bases and J dropped 4; count of bases not matched to a gene: 11.

This clonotype has only a few counts. V usage is TRBV6-2 or TRBV6-3 and J usage is TRBJ2-1; tentative D call: TRBD2 (5 bases). In germline, CDR1 is MNHEY, CDR2 SVGEGT. V lost 6 bases and J 0 bases, leaving 12 bases between the germline ends. The CDR3 is 15 residues long. CDR3 protein: CASSKTGSSYNEQFF. CDR3 DNA: TGTGCCAGCAGCAAGACTGGGAGCTCCTACAATGAGCAGTTCTTC.

This clonotype was picked up many times. The rearrangement uses TRBV5-4 and TRBJ1-1; tentative D call: TRBD1 (6 bases). The CDR3 totals 14 residues. The germline CDR1 and CDR2 sequences are SGHNT and YYREEE (reference sequence). V was cut by 5 bases and J by 0 bases, with 11 bases left in between. The CDR3 here is CASSYRDMNTEAFF. CDR3 nucleotides: TGTGCCAGCAGTTACAGGGACATGAACACTGAAGCTTTCTTT.

This clonotype was observed a handful of times. CDR3 in amino acids: CASSSRDRGTGELFF. In nucleotides, the CDR3 is TGTGCCAGCAGCTCCCGGGACAGGGGCACCGGGGAGCTGTTTTTT. V gene TRBV7-9 combines with J gene TRBJ2-2; 10 nucleotides match TRBD1. V shed 4 bases, J shed 4 bases, and the junction held 3 bases outside the gene matches. Looked up from germline, CDR1 is SEHNR and CDR2 is FQNEAQ (reference sequence). The CDR3 consists of 15 residues.

A word on this clonotype: At one end the junction does not follow the germline gene, possibly because of a read error. The gene calls are TRBV11-2 and TRBJ2-2; 9 bases fit TRBD2. The germline gives CDR1 SGHAT, CDR2 FQNNGV. The CDR3 runs to 15 residues. Here the CDR3 DNA reads TGTGCTAGCAGCCCAGCGGGGGGAGACACCGGGGAGCTGTTTTTT. Translation: CASSPAGGDTGELFF.

The chain employs TRBV19 and TRBJ2-1; 12 nucleotides line up with TRBD2. Trimming at V came to 5 bases and at J to 5 bases, leaving 10 bases not matched to a gene. The CDR3 consists of 17 residues. Looked up from germline, CDR1 is LNHDA and CDR2 is SQIVND (reference sequence). The CDR3 nucleotides read TGTGCCAGTAGTTCTCGGACTAGCGGGGTCTATAACAATGAGCAGTTCTTC. This encodes CASSSRTSGVYNNEQFF.

The V and J genes are TRBV7-8 and TRBJ1-1; D unresolved. This CDR3 comprises 12 residues. Looked up from germline, CDR1 is SGHVS and CDR2 is FQNEAQ. The germline V and J ends were trimmed by 4 bases and 3 bases, with 6 bases remaining between them. CDR3 nucleotides: TGTGCCAGCAGCTACCGATACACTGAAGCTTTCTTT. As protein: CASSYRYTEAFF.

The rearrangement joins TRBV7-2 to TRBJ1-2; a weak D match, TRBD1 (5 bases). The V gene lost 3 bases and the J gene lost 6 bases, with 14 bases spanning the gap. Germline CDR1 is SGHTA and CDR2 is FQGNSA. The CDR3 has 14 residues. The CDR3 is CASSFERGGHGYTF. For the CDR3, the DNA is TGTGCCAGCAGCTTTGAGAGGGGAGGGCATGGCTACACCTTC.

This clonotype showed up just once. This chain connects TRBV20-1 to TRBJ1-5, with a tentative D call TRBD1 (6 bases). V was shortened by 4 bases and J by 1 base, with 17 bases between the two germline ends. This CDR3 comprises 16 residues. Germline loops: CDR1 DFQATT, CDR2 SNEGSKA (reference sequence). CDR3 protein: CSANIQGRGSNQPQHF. The CDR3 region has the DNA TGCAGTGCTAACATACAGGGAAGGGGAAGCAATCAGCCCCAGCATTTT.

The gene calls are TRBV27 and TRBJ2-3; no definite D call. Trimming removed 6 bases from V and 6 bases from J, with 13 bases in between. The germline gives CDR1 MNHEY, CDR2 SMNVEV (reference sequence). The length of the CDR3 is 13 residues. As DNA, the CDR3 is TGTGCCAGCAGCCTCCCGGCTGGGGATACGCAGTATTTT. It codes for CASSLPAGDTQYF.

The V and J genes are TRBV12-3 or TRBV12-4 and TRBJ2-3, with D possibly being TRBD1 (5 bases). The CDR3 length is 15 residues. The V end lost 3 bases, the J end lost 4 bases, and 14 bases lay between the germline ends. CDR3 protein: CASSLAAGFADTQYF. The CDR3 nucleotides read TGTGCCAGCAGTTTGGCGGCAGGGTTTGCAGATACGCAGTATTTT.

This sequence joins TRBV4-1 and TRBJ1-4; the D gene is possibly TRBD1 (5 bases). V lost 0 bases and J 14 bases, leaving 13 bases between the germline ends. Germline V gene data show CDR1 as MGHRA and CDR2 as YSYEKL. The CDR3 consists of 13 residues. CDR3 DNA sequence: TGCGCCAGCAGCCAAGAGGGACTCTCAAGCCTGTTTTTT. Its translation is CASSQEGLSSLFF.

This clonotype appeared a few times. Written as DNA, the CDR3 is TGTGCCAGTAGTCCCGGGACAGGGTGGCGCAATCAGCCCCAGCATTTT. This sequence encodes CASSPGTGWRNQPQHF. The rearrangement uses TRBV19 and TRBJ1-5, with 9 bases aligning to TRBD1. CDR1 LNHDA and CDR2 SQIVND come from the germline V gene (reference sequence). The CDR3 has 16 amino acids. J lost 2 bases, V lost 5 bases, and 7 bases had no gene match. The full variable domain, in which reference TRBV19 and TRBJ1-5 provide the parts outside the CDR3, is DGGITQSPKYLFRKEGQNVTLSCEQNLNHDAMYWYRQDPGQGLRLIYYSQIVNDFQKGDIAEGYSVSREKKESFPLTVTSAQKNPTAFYLCASSPGTGWRNQPQHFGDGTRLSIL.